This TCR beta chain was observed in a study of blood T cell repertoires in COVID-19 (dated by TCRdb to the early 2020s). In terms of the full investigation: The collaborator samples originated in the United States, Italy and Spain and spanned the acute and convalescent phases of COVID-19. The repertoires were released in a freely available public database meant as a resource for research on the immune response to SARS-CoV-2. The material from the prospective study consisted of cDNA or gDNA derived from T cells, B-cell-depleted T cells, or PBMCs. Nearly every sample came with metadata listing a de-identified subject ID, COVID-19 status, age in years and sex. Samples came from the ongoing ImmuneRACE study (first 160 participants) plus 1,254 subjects from 6 global collaborators. HLA class I and class II types, where available, came from metadata supplied by the sample provider rather than from assay-based typing. The dataset comprised deeply sampled blood TCRbeta repertoires from subjects exposed to, actively infected with, or recovered from COVID-19.

Paper-wide results and their limitations: The quantity of clinical and demographic metadata differed by source and by participant and was supplied without curation.

Whole blood was collected in K2EDTA tubes by collaborating institutions according to the institutions' own protocols. Collaborator samples were shipped for TCRbeta analysis as frozen whole blood, isolated PBMCs, or DNA extracted from either sample type. A note on this clone: The specificity of this receptor is unknown. Per-base qualities were not stored, and no clone one base away is much larger.

TCRbeta CDR3 regions were amplified from genomic DNA using the immunoSEQ Assay, a bias-controlled multiplex PCR. In the source study's methods: Within the assay, amplification of reference gene primers was used to estimate how many nucleated cells each sample contained. Sequence reads were collapsed and filtered to measure the absolute abundance of every unique TCRbeta CDR3 rearrangement. For each sample, productive Simpson clonality was calculated by taking the square root of Simpson's diversity index across productive rearrangements. Sourced from immuneACCESS, this table was stored by TCRdb with only in-frame sequences that have V and J called. A share of the clones is absent; for the studies checked, an unresolved V gene accounts for under half, and the remainder has no known explanation. From that table come the V and J calls and clone size; the DNA was used to work out D and trimming. This sample comprises around 140,000 clones, about 91% of them detected only once. The leading ten clones occupy around a quarter of the sample.

V loses 3 bases of germline sequence and J loses 3 bases, and the interval between the two ends is 10 bases. The CDR3 measures 13 amino acids from cysteine to phenylalanine. Only CDR3 DNA is held: 39 bases, read in frame from base 1. Looking up the germline V gene yields CDR1 SGHDT and CDR2 YYEEEE. This chain is built from TRBV5-6 and TRBJ2-7; the D gene cannot be named for sure. The sample comprised peripheral blood. The sequence was obtained from a human donor in a cohort sampled during active COVID-19. The CDR3 reads as follows: CASSYPQYYEQYF. The DNA sequence is given as TGTGCCAGCAGCTATCCACAGTACTACGAGCAGTACTTC.